Below, 7 T cell receptor beta chains from the same sample are listed, as sequenced in a study of CD8+ T cells in alopecia areata. Reverse transcribed after extraction, RNA yielded cDNA as the sequencing template. Repertoires were generated with immunoSEQ multiplex PCR, while TCRdb's copy carries only in-frame clones and drops some. The sample includes 100,000 to 130,000 clones, roughly 84% seen only once; the top ten take less than 30%. The treatment here: oral pan-JAK inhibitor, 5-10 mg twice daily. The sequenced sample was CD8+ T cells sorted from blood, obtained at week 24, from a patient treated with tofacitinib. The source is a human donor with alopecia areata.

CDR3 in amino acids: CASTTGWGNTEAFF. The CDR3 region has the DNA TGTGCCAGTACCACAGGGTGGGGGAACACTGAAGCTTTCTTT. V gene TRBV19 combines with J gene TRBJ1-1; tentative D call: TRBD1 (6 bases). The CDR3 is 14 residues long. Germline lookup yields CDR1 LNHDA and CDR2 SQIVND (reference sequence). Trimming pared 7 bases from V and 1 base from J, leaving 13 bases between.

The chain couples TRBV29-1 to TRBJ2-5, with 11 bases matching TRBD2. The germline V gene has CDR1 SQVTM and CDR2 ANQGSEA. The trim removed 5 bases at V and 5 bases at J, leaving 10 bases unmatched. The CDR3 is 15 residues long. The CDR3 region is CSVLGSGGAGETQYF. The CDR3 nucleotides read TGCAGCGTTCTTGGTAGCGGGGGGGCAGGGGAGACCCAGTACTTC.

The chain links TRBV5-8 to TRBJ2-7; D is unclear. V lost 2 bases, J lost 0 bases, and 3 bases lay in between. This CDR3 spans 12 amino acids. Germline CDR1 is SGHTS and CDR2 is YDEGEE. The CDR3 sequence: CASSLLSYEQYF. The CDR3, as DNA: TGTGCCAGCAGCTTACTCTCCTACGAGCAGTACTTC.

The genes are TRBV27 and TRBJ2-3; TRBD2 aligns across 11 bases. Germline lookup yields CDR1 MNHEY and CDR2 SMNVEV (reference sequence). This CDR3 is 16 amino acids long. Losses at the gene ends were 6 bases for V and 5 bases for J; bases not matched to a gene: 10. The CDR3 reads CASRIIAGGPEDTQYF. The DNA of the CDR3 is TGTGCCAGCAGAATCATAGCGGGGGGGCCCGAAGATACGCAGTATTTT.

This clone was seen a few times. The J gene is TRBJ2-2, the V gene TRBV12-5, with D possibly TRBD1 on 5 matching bases. The V end lost 1 base, the J end lost 4 bases, and 13 bases lay between the germline ends. In germline, CDR1 is LGHNT, CDR2 FRNRAP. The length of the CDR3 is 16 residues. Written as DNA, the CDR3 is TGTGCTAGTGGTTTGGGAACAACAGGTTCCACCGGGGAGCTGTTTTTT. Residues: CASGLGTTGSTGELFF.

This CDR3 is CASSLIDEQFF. CDR3 in DNA: TGTGCCAGCAGCTTGATTGATGAGCAGTTCTTC. The gene calls are TRBV5-6 and TRBJ2-1, with unresolved D. The V end was cut by 1 base, the J end by 8 bases, with 4 bases between. CDR1 is SGHDT, CDR2 YYEEEE, per germline. CDR3 length equals 11 residues.

The gene calls are TRBV28 and TRBJ2-5; possible D gene TRBD1, 6 bases. Trimming stripped 8 bases from V and 0 bases from J, with 13 bases between. CDR1 is MDHEN and CDR2 is SYDVKM in the germline V gene. This CDR3 has 14 amino acids. The CDR3 coding sequence is TGTGCCAGCCGCCACCGGGACAACCAAGAGACCCAGTACTTC. As protein: CASRHRDNQETQYF. The full variable domain, rest sourced from reference TRBV28 and TRBJ2-5, is DVKVTQSSRYLVKRTGEKVFLECVQDMDHENMFWYRQDPGLGLRLIYFSYDVKMKEKGDIPEGYSVSREKKERFSLILESASTNQTSMYLCASRHRDNQETQYFGPGTRLLVL.